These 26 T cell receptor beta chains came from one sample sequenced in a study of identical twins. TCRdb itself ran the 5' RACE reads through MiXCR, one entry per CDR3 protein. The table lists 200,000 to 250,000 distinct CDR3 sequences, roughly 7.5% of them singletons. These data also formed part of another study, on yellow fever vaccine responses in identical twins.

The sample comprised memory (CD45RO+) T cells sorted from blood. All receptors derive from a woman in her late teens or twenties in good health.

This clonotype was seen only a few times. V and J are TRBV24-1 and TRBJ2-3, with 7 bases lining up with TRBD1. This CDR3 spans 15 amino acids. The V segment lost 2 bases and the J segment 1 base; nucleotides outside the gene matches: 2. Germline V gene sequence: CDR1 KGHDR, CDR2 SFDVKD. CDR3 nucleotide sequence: TGTGCCACCAGTGATTCCGGACAGGGCACAGATACGCAGTATTTT. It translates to CATSDSGQGTDTQYF.

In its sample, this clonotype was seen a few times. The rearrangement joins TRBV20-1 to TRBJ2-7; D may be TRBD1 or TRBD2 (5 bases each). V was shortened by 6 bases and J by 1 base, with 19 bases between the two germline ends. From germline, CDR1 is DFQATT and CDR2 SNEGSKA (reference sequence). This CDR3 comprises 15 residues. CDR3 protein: CSAANVGTGSYEQYF. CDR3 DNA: TGCAGTGCCGCAAACGTAGGGACCGGATCCTACGAGCAGTACTTC.

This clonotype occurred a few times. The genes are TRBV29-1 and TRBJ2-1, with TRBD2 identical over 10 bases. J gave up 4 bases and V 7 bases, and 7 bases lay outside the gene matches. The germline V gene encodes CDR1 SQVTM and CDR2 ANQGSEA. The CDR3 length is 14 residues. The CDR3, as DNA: TGCAGCGCTACCGGGACTAGCGTGTACAATGAGCAGTTCTTC. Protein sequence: CSATGTSVYNEQFF.

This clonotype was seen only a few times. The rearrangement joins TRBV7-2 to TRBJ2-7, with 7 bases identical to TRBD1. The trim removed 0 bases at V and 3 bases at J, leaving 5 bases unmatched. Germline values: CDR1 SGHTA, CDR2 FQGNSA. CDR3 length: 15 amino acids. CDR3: CASSLAGGTIYEQYF. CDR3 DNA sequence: TGTGCCAGCAGCTTAGCAGGGGGCACGATCTACGAGCAGTACTTC.

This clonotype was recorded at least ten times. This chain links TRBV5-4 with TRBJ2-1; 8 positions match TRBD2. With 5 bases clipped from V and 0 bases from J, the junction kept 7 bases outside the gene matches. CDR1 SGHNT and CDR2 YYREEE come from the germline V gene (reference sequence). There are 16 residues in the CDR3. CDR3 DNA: TGTGCCAGCAGTGCCAGCGGGGGAAGCTCCTACAATGAGCAGTTCTTC. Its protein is CASSASGGSSYNEQFF.

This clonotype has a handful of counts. The CDR3 DNA follows: TGTGCCAGCAGTTTGTGGCTAGCGGGGGGGCGAGGTGAGCAGTTCTTC. It encodes CASSLWLAGGRGEQFF. The V gene is TRBV12-3 or TRBV12-4, the J gene TRBJ2-1; 12 nucleotides match TRBD2. There are 16 residues in the CDR3. V lost 3 bases and J lost 9; bases outside the gene matches: 9.

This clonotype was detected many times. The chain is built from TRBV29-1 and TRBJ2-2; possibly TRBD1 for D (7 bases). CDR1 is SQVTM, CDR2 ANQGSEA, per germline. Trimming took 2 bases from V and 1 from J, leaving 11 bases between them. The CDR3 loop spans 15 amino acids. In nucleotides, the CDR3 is TGCAGCGTTGAAAGGAGGGGGCGGAACACCGGGGAGCTGTTTTTT. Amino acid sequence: CSVERRGRNTGELFF.

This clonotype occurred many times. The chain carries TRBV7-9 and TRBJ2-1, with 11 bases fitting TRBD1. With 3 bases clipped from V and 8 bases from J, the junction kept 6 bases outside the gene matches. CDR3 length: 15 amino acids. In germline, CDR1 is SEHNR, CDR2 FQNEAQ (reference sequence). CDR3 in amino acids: CASSLGQGDRDEQFF. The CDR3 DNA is TGTGCCAGCAGCTTGGGACAGGGGGATAGGGATGAGCAGTTCTTC.

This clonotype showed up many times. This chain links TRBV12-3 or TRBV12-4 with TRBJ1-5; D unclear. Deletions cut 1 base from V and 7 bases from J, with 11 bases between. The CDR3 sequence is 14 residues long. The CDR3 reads CASSLGLQGQPQHF. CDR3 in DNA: TGTGCCAGCAGTTTAGGCCTTCAAGGGCAGCCCCAGCATTTT.

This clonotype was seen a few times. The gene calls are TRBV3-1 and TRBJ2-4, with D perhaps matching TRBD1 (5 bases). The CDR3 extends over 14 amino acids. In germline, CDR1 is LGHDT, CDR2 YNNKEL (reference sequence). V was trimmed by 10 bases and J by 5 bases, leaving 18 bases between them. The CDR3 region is CATSKGTGQNIQYF. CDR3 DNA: TGTGCCACCTCTAAAGGAACAGGACAAAACATTCAGTACTTC.

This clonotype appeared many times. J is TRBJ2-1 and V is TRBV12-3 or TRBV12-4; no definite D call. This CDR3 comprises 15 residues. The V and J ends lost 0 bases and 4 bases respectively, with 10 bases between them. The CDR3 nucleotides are TGTGCCAGCAGTTTAGCGACCCAGAGGTACAATGAGCAGTTCTTC. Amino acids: CASSLATQRYNEQFF.

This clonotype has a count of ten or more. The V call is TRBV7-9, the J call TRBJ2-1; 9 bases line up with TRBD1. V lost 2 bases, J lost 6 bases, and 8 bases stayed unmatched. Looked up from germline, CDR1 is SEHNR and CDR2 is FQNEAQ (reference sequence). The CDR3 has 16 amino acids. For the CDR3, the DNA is TGTGCCAGCAGCTTAATCGGGACAGGGAAAAGCAATGAGCAGTTCTTC. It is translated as CASSLIGTGKSNEQFF.

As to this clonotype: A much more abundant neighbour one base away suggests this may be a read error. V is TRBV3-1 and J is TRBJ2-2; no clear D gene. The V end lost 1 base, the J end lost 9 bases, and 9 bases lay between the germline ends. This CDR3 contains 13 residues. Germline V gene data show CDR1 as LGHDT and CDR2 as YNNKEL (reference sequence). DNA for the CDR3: TGTGCCAGCAGCCAAGTCCATGCCAGGGAGCTGTTTTTT. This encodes CASSQVHARELFF.

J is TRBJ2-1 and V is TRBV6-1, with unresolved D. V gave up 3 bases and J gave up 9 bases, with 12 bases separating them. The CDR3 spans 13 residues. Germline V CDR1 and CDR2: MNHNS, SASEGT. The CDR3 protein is CASSDRPRLEQFF. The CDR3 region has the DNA TGTGCCAGCAGTGACCGACCCCGGCTTGAGCAGTTCTTC.

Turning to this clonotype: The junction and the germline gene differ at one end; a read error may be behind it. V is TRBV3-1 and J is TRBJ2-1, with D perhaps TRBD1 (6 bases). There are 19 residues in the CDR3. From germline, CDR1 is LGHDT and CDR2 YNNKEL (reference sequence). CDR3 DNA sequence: TGTGCCCGCAGCCCTACGTTACAGACAGGTGGGGCTACCTACAATGAGCAGTTCTTC. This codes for CARSPTLQTGGATYNEQFF.

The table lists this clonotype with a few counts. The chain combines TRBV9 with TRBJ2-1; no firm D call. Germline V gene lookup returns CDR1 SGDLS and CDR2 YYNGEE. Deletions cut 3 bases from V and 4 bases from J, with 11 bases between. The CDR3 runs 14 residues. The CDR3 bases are TGTGCCAGCAGCGCCAGAGCCACATACAATGAGCAGTTCTTC. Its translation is CASSARATYNEQFF.

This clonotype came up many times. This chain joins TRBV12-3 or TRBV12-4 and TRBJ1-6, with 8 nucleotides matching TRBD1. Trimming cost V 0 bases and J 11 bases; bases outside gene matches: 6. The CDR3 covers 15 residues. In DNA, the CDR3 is TGTGCCAGCAGTTTAGCGGGACAGGCGGGAGCACCCCTCCACTTT. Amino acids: CASSLAGQAGAPLHF.

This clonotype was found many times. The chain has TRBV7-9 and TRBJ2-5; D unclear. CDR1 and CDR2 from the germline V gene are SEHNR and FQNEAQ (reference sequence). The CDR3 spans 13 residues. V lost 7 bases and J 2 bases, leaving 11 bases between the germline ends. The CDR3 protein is CASTALWQETQYF. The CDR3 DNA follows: TGTGCCAGCACGGCCCTGTGGCAAGAGACCCAGTACTTC.

The CDR3 bases are TGCAGCGTTGGATGGGACAGGGCATTCAATGAGCAGTTCTTC. It specifies CSVGWDRAFNEQFF. The rearrangement links TRBV29-1 to TRBJ2-1; 9 bases match TRBD1. V gave up 4 bases and J gave up 6 bases; unmatched junction bases: 7. CDR1 is SQVTM and CDR2 is ANQGSEA in the germline V gene. The CDR3 contains 14 residues.

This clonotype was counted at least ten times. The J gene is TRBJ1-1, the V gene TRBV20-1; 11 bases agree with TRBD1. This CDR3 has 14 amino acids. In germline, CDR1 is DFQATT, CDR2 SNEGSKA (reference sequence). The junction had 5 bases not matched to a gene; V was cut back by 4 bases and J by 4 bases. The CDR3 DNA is TGCAGTGCTATCAGGGACAGGGGGTTCACTGAAGCTTTCTTT. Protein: CSAIRDRGFTEAFF.

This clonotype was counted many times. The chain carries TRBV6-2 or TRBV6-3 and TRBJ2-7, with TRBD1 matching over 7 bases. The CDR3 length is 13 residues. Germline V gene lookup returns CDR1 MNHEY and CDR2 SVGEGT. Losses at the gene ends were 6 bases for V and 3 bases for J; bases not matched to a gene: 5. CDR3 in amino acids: CASRGTASYEQYF. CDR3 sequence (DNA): TGTGCCAGCAGGGGGACAGCAAGCTACGAGCAGTACTTC.

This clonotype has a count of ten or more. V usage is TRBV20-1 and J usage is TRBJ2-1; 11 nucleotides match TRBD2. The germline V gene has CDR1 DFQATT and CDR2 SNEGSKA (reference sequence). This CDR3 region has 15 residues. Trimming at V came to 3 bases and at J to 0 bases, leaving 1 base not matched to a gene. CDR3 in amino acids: CSASSGGASYNEQFF. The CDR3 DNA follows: TGCAGTGCTAGTAGCGGGGGGGCCTCCTACAATGAGCAGTTCTTC.

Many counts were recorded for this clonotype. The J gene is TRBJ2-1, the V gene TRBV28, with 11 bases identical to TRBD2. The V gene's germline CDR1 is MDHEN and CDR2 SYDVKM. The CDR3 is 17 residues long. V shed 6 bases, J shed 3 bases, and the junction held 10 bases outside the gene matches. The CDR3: CASSLGTSGSYYNEQFF. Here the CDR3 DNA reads TGTGCCAGCAGCCTTGGGACTAGCGGAAGCTACTACAATGAGCAGTTCTTC.

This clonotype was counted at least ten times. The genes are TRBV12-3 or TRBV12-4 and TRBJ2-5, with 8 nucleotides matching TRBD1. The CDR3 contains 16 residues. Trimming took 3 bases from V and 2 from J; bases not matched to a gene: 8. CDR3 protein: CASSLFGQGLQETQYF. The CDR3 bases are TGTGCCAGCAGTTTGTTCGGACAGGGATTACAAGAGACCCAGTACTTC.

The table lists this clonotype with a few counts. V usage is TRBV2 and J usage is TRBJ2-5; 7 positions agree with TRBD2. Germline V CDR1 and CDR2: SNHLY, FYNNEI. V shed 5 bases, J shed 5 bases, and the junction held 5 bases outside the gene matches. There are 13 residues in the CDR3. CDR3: CASSPGRMETQYF. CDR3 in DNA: TGTGCCAGCAGTCCCGGGAGGATGGAGACCCAGTACTTC.

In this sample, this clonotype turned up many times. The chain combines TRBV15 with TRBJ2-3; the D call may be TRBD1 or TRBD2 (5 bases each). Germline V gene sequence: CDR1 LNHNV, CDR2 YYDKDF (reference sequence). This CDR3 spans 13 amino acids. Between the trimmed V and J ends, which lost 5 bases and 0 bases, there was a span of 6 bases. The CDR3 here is CATSGGSTDTQYF. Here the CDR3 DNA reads TGTGCCACCAGCGGGGGTAGCACAGATACGCAGTATTTT. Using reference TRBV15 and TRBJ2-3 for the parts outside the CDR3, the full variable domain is DAMVIQNPRYQVTQFGKPVTLSCSQTLNHNVMYWYQQKSSQAPKLLFHYYDKDFNNEADTPDNFQSRRPNTSFCFLDIRSPGLGDTAMYLCATSGGSTDTQYFGPGTRLTVL.